The entry that follows covers one T cell receptor beta chain sequence. What it binds is not known. Measured with immunoSEQ multiplex PCR; TCRdb has only the in-frame clones, and not every one. There are fewer than 90,000 clones in the sample; about 88% occur only once, and roughly a tenth lies in the top ten. With 4 bases clipped from V and 10 bases from J, the junction kept 11 bases outside the gene matches. From germline, CDR1 is SGHRS and CDR2 YFSETQ. This CDR3 is 14 amino acids long. This sample was included in a study of T cell responses to AZD1222 COVID-19 vaccine. Study background: Second doses at about 4 or about 12 weeks were pooled.

Broader study findings: Repertoires in all cases were sampled only once the peak T cell response had passed. Spike-specific TCR breadth rose after two AZD1222 doses, and depth rose as well.

The source material was peripheral blood, sampled on day 0 of AZD1222 vaccination. The chain has TRBV5-1 and TRBJ2-1; 7 bases map to TRBD2. The clonotype comes from an adult in good health. This CDR3 is CASSPPVRENEQFF. CDR3 nucleotides: TGCGCCAGCAGCCCGCCGGTGCGGGAGAACGAGCAGTTCTTC.